This is a list of T cell receptor beta chains from one sample in a study of CD8 T cells in ankylosing spondylitis. TCRdb used MiXCR to reprocess the 5' RACE reads, holding one entry per CDR3 protein. There are about 460,000 distinct CDR3 sequences in the sample; about 5% occur only once, and approximately 3.5% lies in the top ten. Source material: blood, either unsorted or a sorted T cell fraction (not recorded which). The receptors here all came from a male donor with ankylosing spondylitis. CDR3s include the opening cysteine and the closing phenylalanine or tryptophan. The order of the fields is V gene, J gene, clone size, D gene, CDR3 protein, CDR3 DNA. D genes are given only for firm matches. A clone size is listed for some rows: how often the clone was seen (once, few, many), or a class if it is expanded.

TRBV27,TRBJ2-3,many,.,CASSLWGGTDTQYF,TGTGCCAGCAGTTTATGGGGTGGCACAGATACGCAGTATTTT
TRBV5-1,TRBJ2-1,many,.,CASSLDGIYNEQFF,TGCGCCAGCAGCTTGGACGGGATCTACAATGAGCAGTTCTTC
TRBV20-1,TRBJ2-3,many,.,CSAKSGYTDTQYF,TGCAGTGCTAAGTCCGGCTACACAGATACGCAGTATTTT
TRBV12-3/TRBV12-4,TRBJ1-2,many,TRBD1,CASRVSGTGGRGYTF,TGTGCCAGCAGGGTTTCCGGGACAGGGGGCAGGGGCTACACCTTC
TRBV10-3,TRBJ2-1,many,.,CAISGVGLDSYNEQFF,TGTGCCATCAGTGGGGTGGGCCTGGACTCCTACAATGAGCAGTTCTTC
TRBV28,TRBJ2-1,many,TRBD2,CASSTTGPGLAKRDGEQFF,TGTGCCAGCAGTACAACTGGACCGGGACTAGCGAAGCGGGATGGGGAGCAGTTCTTC
TRBV20-1,TRBJ2-7,many,TRBD2,CSATRLAGVQVEQYF,TGCAGTGCTACGCGACTAGCGGGAGTCCAGGTCGAGCAGTACTTC
TRBV9,TRBJ2-1,many,TRBD2,CASSVRAGGSWNEQFF,TGTGCCAGCAGCGTTCGAGCGGGGGGGAGTTGGAATGAGCAGTTCTTC
TRBV7-2,TRBJ2-1,many,.,CASSLARGPAYNEQFF,TGTGCCAGCAGCTTAGCGAGGGGCCCGGCCTACAATGAGCAGTTCTTC
TRBV6-2/TRBV6-3,TRBJ1-6,many,.,CASSSTRHANYNSPLHF,TGTGCCAGCAGTTCGACGAGACACGCTAACTATAATTCACCCCTCCACTTT
TRBV6-1,TRBJ2-7,many,.,CASSQLGQPARGQYF,TGTGCCAGCAGCCAATTAGGACAACCTGCACGAGGGCAGTACTTC
TRBV20-1,TRBJ1-1,many,.,CSVRWTNTEAFF,TGCAGTGTTCGTTGGACCAACACTGAAGCTTTCTTT
TRBV12-3/TRBV12-4,TRBJ2-4,.,.,CASSFRWGLVDIQYF,TGTGCCAGCAGTTTTAGATGGGGGCTTGTGGACATTCAGTACTTC
TRBV12-3/TRBV12-4,TRBJ2-1,many,.,CASTTRGSSYNEQFF,TGTGCCAGCACTACCAGGGGTAGCTCCTACAATGAGCAGTTCTTC
TRBV21-1,TRBJ2-7,.,.,CASSWKGGGQFSYEQYF,TGTGCCAGCAGCTGGAAAGGTGGAGGACAATTCTCCTACGAGCAGTACTTC
TRBV4-2,TRBJ1-1,.,.,CASSQAVGLNTEAFF,TGTGCCAGCAGCCAAGCTGTGGGCCTGAACACTGAAGCTTTCTTT
TRBV6-2/TRBV6-3,TRBJ1-1,many,.,CASSYVPGDRQMEAFF,TGTGCCAGCAGTTACGTGCCCGGAGACAGGCAGATGGAGGCTTTCTTT
TRBV5-1,TRBJ2-7,many,TRBD2,CASSSTLAGGSYEQYF,TGCGCCAGCAGCTCAACACTAGCGGGAGGGTCCTACGAGCAGTACTTC
TRBV7-9,TRBJ2-1,many,.,CASSQDPINEQFF,TGTGCCAGCAGCCAGGATCCTATCAATGAGCAGTTCTTC
TRBV15,TRBJ1-1,many,.,CATSREHRAVLGNTEAFF,TGTGCCACCAGCAGGGAACACCGGGCCGTCCTCGGGAACACTGAAGCTTTCTTT
TRBV20-1,TRBJ2-5,many,.,CSAYKEKGETQYF,TGCAGTGCTTATAAGGAAAAGGGAGAGACCCAGTACTTC
TRBV6-2/TRBV6-3,TRBJ1-2,many,.,CASKRRGFLNYGYTF,TGTGCCAGCAAGAGACGGGGATTTCTAAACTATGGCTACACCTTC
TRBV4-3,TRBJ2-7,many,.,CASSQLPSYEQYF,TGCGCCAGCAGCCAACTGCCCTCCTACGAGCAGTACTTC
TRBV18,TRBJ2-7,.,.,CASSPGALGAREQYF,TGTGCCAGCTCACCAGGGGCGCTGGGGGCGAGGGAGCAGTACTTC
TRBV27,TRBJ1-2,few,.,CASSSHFGGPDYGYTF,TGTGCCAGCAGTTCCCACTTTGGGGGCCCCGACTATGGCTACACCTTC
TRBV5-1,TRBJ1-6,many,.,CASSWEGLGSPLHF,TGCGCCAGCAGCTGGGAGGGATTAGGATCACCCCTCCACTTT
TRBV9,TRBJ2-5,many,TRBD2,CASSERDGLETQYF,TGTGCCAGCAGCGAGCGGGATGGGTTGGAGACCCAGTACTTC
TRBV5-1,TRBJ2-5,many,TRBD1,CASSDENRGETQYF,TGCGCCAGCAGCGACGAAAACAGGGGAGAGACCCAGTACTTC
TRBV20-1,TRBJ2-5,few,.,CSAVTGRGGETQYF,TGCAGTGCTGTAACAGGGAGAGGAGGGGAGACCCAGTACTTC
TRBV11-1,TRBJ1-4,many,.,CASSQERGNEKLFF,TGTGCCAGCAGCCAGGAGAGAGGGAATGAAAAACTGTTTTTT
TRBV27,TRBJ1-6,many,.,CASSLHVSSYNSPLHF,TGTGCCAGCAGTTTACACGTGAGCTCCTATAATTCACCCCTCCACTTT
TRBV4-1,TRBJ1-5,many,.,CASSRSNVGNQPQHF,TGCGCCAGCAGCCGGTCGAATGTGGGCAATCAGCCCCAGCATTTT
TRBV5-8,TRBJ1-2,many,TRBD1,CASSRYRDRGTYGYTF,TGTGCCAGCAGCCGGTACCGGGACAGGGGGACCTATGGCTACACCTTC
TRBV7-2,TRBJ1-2,many,TRBD1,CASTPDRDYGYTF,TGTGCCAGCACCCCGGACAGGGACTATGGCTACACCTTC
TRBV11-2,TRBJ2-1,few,.,CASSPEDLAGLFF,TGTGCCAGCAGCCCGGAGGACCTGGCTGGTCTCTTCTTC
TRBV12-3/TRBV12-4,TRBJ1-2,many,.,CASSLEVSNGYTF,TGTGCCAGCAGTTTAGAGGTATCCAATGGCTACACCTTC
TRBV7-9,TRBJ1-4,many,.,CASSFDSYREKLFF,TGTGCCAGCAGCTTCGACTCGTATCGTGAAAAACTGTTTTTT
TRBV28,TRBJ1-1,many,TRBD1,CASSPRGQGGTEAFF,TGTGCCAGCAGTCCGCGTGGGCAGGGGGGCACTGAAGCTTTCTTT
TRBV6-2/TRBV6-3,TRBJ1-2,.,.,CASRTANYGYTF,TGTGCCAGCCGGACGGCTAACTATGGCTACACCTTC
TRBV4-3,TRBJ2-1,many,TRBD2,CASSQDLGSGGLYNEQFF,TGCGCCAGCAGCCAAGATCTGGGGTCGGGGGGTCTCTACAATGAGCAGTTCTTC
TRBV3-1,TRBJ2-1,many,.,CASSHCRGRNNEQFF,TGTGCCAGCAGCCACTGTCGGGGGAGGAACAATGAGCAGTTCTTC
TRBV12-3/TRBV12-4,TRBJ1-5,many,.,CASSYGGRNGQPQHF,TGTGCCAGCAGTTATGGGGGGCGGAACGGCCAGCCCCAGCATTTT
TRBV5-1,TRBJ1-1,many,TRBD1,CASSSRTGRDTEAFF,TGCGCCAGCAGCTCACGGACAGGGAGGGACACTGAAGCTTTCTTT
TRBV20-1,TRBJ1-2,many,.,CSARDLNGYTF,TGCAGTGCTAGAGATTTAAACGGCTACACCTTC
TRBV5-1,TRBJ2-3,many,TRBD1,CAIRRDSFSDTQYF,TGCGCCATTCGCCGGGACAGCTTTTCAGATACGCAGTATTTT
TRBV4-3,TRBJ1-6,many,TRBD1,CASRRIPGGTNSPLHF,TGCGCCAGCAGGCGTATACCAGGGGGGACTAATTCACCCCTCCACTTT
TRBV29-1,TRBJ1-1,many,.,CSVEGRVGTEAFF,TGCAGCGTCGAAGGGAGGGTGGGCACTGAAGCTTTCTTT
TRBV28,TRBJ2-6,many,TRBD1,CASSRTGGSSGANVLTF,TGTGCCAGCAGCCGTACAGGGGGGAGCTCTGGGGCCAACGTCCTGACTTTC
TRBV7-2,TRBJ1-2,many,.,CASSLLTSYGYTF,TGTGCCAGCAGCTTATTAACCAGCTATGGCTACACCTTC
TRBV6-6,TRBJ2-4,many,.,CASSMPSKGIQYF,TGTGCCAGCAGTATGCCTAGTAAGGGCATTCAGTACTTC
TRBV29-1,TRBJ2-5,many,TRBD2,CSVEGSGGPSRTQYF,TGCAGCGTTGAAGGTAGCGGGGGCCCCAGTCGAACCCAGTACTTC
TRBV4-3,TRBJ1-6,many,.,CASSQVGSPLHF,TGCGCCAGCAGCCAAGTAGGATCACCCCTCCACTTT
TRBV7-9,TRBJ2-1,many,TRBD2,CASSLSLAGPSEQFF,TGTGCCAGCAGCTTATCCCTAGCGGGGCCGAGTGAGCAGTTCTTC
TRBV27,TRBJ2-7,many,.,CASSLFGPPYEQYF,TGTGCCAGCAGTTTATTCGGACCCCCCTACGAGCAGTACTTC